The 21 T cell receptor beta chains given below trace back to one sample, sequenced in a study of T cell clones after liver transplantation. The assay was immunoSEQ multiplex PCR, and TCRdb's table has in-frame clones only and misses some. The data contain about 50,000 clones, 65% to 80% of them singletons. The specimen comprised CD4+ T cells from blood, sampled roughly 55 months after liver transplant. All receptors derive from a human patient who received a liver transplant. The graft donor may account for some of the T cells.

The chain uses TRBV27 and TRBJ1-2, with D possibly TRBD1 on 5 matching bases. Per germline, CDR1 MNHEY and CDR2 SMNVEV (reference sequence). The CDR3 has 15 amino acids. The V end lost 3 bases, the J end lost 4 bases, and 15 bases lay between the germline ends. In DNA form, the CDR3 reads TGTGCCAGCAGTTTCTCACGGGACCCTCTCTATGGCTACACCTTC. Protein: CASSFSRDPLYGYTF.

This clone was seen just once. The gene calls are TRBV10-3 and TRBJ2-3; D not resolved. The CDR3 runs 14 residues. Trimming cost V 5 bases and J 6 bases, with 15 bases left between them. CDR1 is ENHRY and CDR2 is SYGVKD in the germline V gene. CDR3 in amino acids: CAISTGSLGDTQYF. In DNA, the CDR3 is TGTGCCATCAGTACCGGGTCCCTGGGGGATACGCAGTATTTT.

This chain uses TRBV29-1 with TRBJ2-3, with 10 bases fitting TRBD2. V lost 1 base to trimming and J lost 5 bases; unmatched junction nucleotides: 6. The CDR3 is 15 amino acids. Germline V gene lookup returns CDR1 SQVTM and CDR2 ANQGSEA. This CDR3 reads CSVEGLAGARDTQYF. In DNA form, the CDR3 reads TGCAGCGTTGAAGGACTAGCGGGCGCGCGAGATACGCAGTATTTT.

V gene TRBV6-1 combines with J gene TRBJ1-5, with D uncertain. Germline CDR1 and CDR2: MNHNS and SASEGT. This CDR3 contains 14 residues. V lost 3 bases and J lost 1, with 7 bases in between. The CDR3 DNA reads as TGTGCCAGCAGTGACAGCCTCAGCAATCAGCCCCAGCATTTT. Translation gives CASSDSLSNQPQHF.

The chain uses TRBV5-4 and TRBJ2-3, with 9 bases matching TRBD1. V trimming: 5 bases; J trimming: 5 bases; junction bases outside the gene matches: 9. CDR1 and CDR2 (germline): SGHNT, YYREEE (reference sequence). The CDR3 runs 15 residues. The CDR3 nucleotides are TGTGCCAGCAGTCGAGGGACAGGGATGAAAGATACGCAGTATTTT. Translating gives CASSRGTGMKDTQYF.

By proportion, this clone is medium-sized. CDR3 nucleotides: TGTGCCACCAGCAGAGATCCTCAGAGCGGAGGTAGTACGCAGTATTTT. Its protein is CATSRDPQSGGSTQYF. The chain joins TRBV15 to TRBJ2-3; D perhaps matches TRBD2 (5 bases). Germline-derived CDR1 and CDR2 are LNHNV and YYDKDF (reference sequence). This CDR3 has 16 amino acids. V was trimmed by 0 bases and J by 8 bases, leaving 18 bases between them.

CDR3: CASSEQYEQYF. The CDR3 region has the DNA TGTGCCAGCAGTGAACAGTACGAGCAGTACTTC. The chain carries TRBV2 and TRBJ2-7, with D unclear. The germline V gene encodes CDR1 SNHLY and CDR2 FYNNEI. The CDR3 is 11 amino acids. V was pared by 2 bases and J by 4 bases, with 3 bases between. The whole variable domain, filled in from reference TRBV2 and TRBJ2-7, reads EPEVTQTPSHQVTQMGQEVILRCVPISNHLYFYWYRQILGQKVEFLVSFYNNEISEKSEIFDDQFSVERPDGSNFTLKIRSTKLEDSAMYFCASSEQYEQYFGPGTRLTVT.

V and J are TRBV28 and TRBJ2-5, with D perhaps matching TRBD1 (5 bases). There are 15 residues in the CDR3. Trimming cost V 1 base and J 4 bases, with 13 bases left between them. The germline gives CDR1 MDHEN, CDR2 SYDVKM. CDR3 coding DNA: TGTGCCAGCAGTTTATCTGGATGGGGCTCAGAGACCCAGTACTTC. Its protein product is CASSLSGWGSETQYF.

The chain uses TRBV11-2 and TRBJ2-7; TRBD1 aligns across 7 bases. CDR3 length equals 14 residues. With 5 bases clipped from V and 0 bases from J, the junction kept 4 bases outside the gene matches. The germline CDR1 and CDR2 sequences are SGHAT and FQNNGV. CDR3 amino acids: CASSPNRGSYEQYF. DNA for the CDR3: TGTGCCAGCAGCCCTAACAGGGGCTCCTACGAGCAGTACTTC.

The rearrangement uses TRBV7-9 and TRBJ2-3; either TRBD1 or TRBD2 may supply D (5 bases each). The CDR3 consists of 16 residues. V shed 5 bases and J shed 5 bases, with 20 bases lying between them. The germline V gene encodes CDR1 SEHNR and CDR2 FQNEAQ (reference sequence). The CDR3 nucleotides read TGTGCCAGCAGCCCCCAAAAATGGGGTGGGGGAGATACGCAGTATTTT. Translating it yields CASSPQKWGGGDTQYF.

This CDR3 reads CASSILGQGSSNQPQHF. CDR3 DNA: TGTGCCAGTAGTATCCTGGGACAGGGGAGTAGCAATCAGCCCCAGCATTTT. The chain is built from TRBV19 and TRBJ1-5, with 10 positions matching TRBD1. V was pared by 3 bases and J by 0 bases, with 5 bases of the junction left unmatched. The CDR3 length is 17 residues. Germline V gene sequence: CDR1 LNHDA, CDR2 SQIVND (reference sequence).

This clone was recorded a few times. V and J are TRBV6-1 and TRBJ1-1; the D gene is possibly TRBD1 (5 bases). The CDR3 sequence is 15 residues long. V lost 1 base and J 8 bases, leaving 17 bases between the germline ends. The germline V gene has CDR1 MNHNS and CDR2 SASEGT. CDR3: CASSEVGQGYIEAFF. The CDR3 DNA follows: TGTGCCAGCAGTGAAGTCGGGCAGGGCTATATCGAAGCTTTCTTT.

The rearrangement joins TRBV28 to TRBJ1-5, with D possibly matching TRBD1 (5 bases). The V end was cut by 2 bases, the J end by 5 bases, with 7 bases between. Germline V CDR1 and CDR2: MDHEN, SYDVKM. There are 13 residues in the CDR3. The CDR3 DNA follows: TGTGCCAGCAGTTTAACCAGGGATCAGCCCCAGCATTTT. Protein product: CASSLTRDQPQHF.

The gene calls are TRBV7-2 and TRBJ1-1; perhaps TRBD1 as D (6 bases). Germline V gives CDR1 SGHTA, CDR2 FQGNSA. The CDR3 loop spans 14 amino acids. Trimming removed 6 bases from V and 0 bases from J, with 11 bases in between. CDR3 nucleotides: TGTGCCAGCAGTTCACAGGGTATGAACACTGAAGCTTTCTTT. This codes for CASSSQGMNTEAFF.

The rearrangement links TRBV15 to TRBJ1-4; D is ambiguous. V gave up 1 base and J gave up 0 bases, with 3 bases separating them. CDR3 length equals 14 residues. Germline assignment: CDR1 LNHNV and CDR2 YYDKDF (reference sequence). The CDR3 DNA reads TGTGCCACCAGCAGAGGATCAACTAATGAAAAACTGTTTTTT. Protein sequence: CATSRGSTNEKLFF.

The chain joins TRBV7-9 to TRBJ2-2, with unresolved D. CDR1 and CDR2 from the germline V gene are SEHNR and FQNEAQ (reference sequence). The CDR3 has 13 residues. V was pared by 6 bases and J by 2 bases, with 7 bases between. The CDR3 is CASRDLNTGELFF. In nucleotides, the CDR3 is TGTGCCAGCAGAGACCTCAACACCGGGGAGCTGTTTTTT.

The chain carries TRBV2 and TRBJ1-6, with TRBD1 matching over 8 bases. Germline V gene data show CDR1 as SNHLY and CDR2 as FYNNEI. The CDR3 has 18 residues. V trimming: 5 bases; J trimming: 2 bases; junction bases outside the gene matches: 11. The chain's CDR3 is CASSRLGQAFTYNSPLHF. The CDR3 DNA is TGTGCCAGCAGTCGCTTGGGACAGGCCTTTACCTATAATTCACCCCTCCACTTT.

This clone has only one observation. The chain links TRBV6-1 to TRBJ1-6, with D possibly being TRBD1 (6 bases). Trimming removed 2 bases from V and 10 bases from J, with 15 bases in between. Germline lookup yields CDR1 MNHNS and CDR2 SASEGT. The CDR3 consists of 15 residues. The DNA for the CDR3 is TGTGCCAGCAGTGAATATTACAGGGCTCTCTCACCCCTCCACTTT. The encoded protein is CASSEYYRALSPLHF.

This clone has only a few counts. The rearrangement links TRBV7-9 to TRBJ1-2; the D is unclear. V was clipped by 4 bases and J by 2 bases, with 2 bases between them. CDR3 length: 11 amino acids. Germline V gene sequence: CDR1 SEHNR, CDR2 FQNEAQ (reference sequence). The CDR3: CASSYNYGYTF. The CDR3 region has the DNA TGTGCCAGCAGCTACAACTATGGCTACACCTTC.

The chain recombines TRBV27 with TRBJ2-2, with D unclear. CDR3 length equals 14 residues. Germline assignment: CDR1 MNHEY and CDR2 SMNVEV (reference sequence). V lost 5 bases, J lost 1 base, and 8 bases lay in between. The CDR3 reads CASSQYRNTGELFF. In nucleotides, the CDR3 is TGTGCCAGCAGTCAATACAGGAACACCGGGGAGCTGTTTTTT.

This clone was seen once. The CDR3 spells CASSLPGSYEQYF. In DNA, the CDR3 is TGTGCCAGCAGTTTACCAGGTTCCTACGAGCAGTACTTC. The chain is built from TRBV28 and TRBJ2-7; D gene uncertain. The germline V gene encodes CDR1 MDHEN and CDR2 SYDVKM. V dropped 2 bases and J dropped 1 base, with 6 bases sitting between them. The CDR3 totals 13 residues.